The T cell receptor (beta chain) under discussion was sequenced for a study of blood T cell repertoires in COVID-19. The overall study: Sites across the United States, Italy and Spain contributed samples from acute and convalescent COVID-19. PBMCs, B-cell-depleted T cells, or T cells provided the cDNA or gDNA that made up the material.

In the source study's methods: Reference gene primer amplification yielded estimated nucleated cell counts. Sequenced by immunoSEQ multiplex PCR; TCRdb stores in-frame clones only, minus some. V and J calls and clone size follow that table, whereas D and trimming were derived from the DNA. The sample lists around 280,000 clones, roughly 86% occurring once. Trimming cost V 4 bases and J 7 bases; bases outside gene matches: 8. The CDR3 runs to 14 residues. CDR1 and CDR2 (germline): LGHDT, YNNKEL (reference sequence). This chain connects TRBV3-1 (or the pseudogene TRBV3-2) to TRBJ2-7, with TRBD2 matching over 9 bases. The material sequenced was peripheral blood. This clonotype was obtained from a woman aged 25 to 39 who had recovered from COVID-19. The CDR3 loop is CASSLGGGAGEQYF. CDR3 nucleotides: TGTGCCAGCAGCCTGGGCGGGGGGGCAGGTGAGCAGTACTTC.